This passage covers 19 T cell receptor beta chains from one sample sequenced in a study of shared clonotypes between healthy human individuals. The assay was immunoSEQ multiplex PCR, and TCRdb's table has in-frame clones only and misses some. The table lists a few hundred thousand clones, roughly 95% of them singletons, with 0.1% to 0.11% in the top ten. The naive CD8 population came from CD45RO-negative cells selected for CCR7, without terminally differentiated effector memory CD45RA+ cells. Sequenced material: naive CD8+ T cells sorted from blood. The source of these receptors is a woman aged 25 to 45 in good health.

The chain employs TRBV28 and TRBJ2-5, with TRBD1 as a possible D gene (5 bases). CDR1 is MDHEN, CDR2 SYDVKM, per germline. V lost 8 bases to trimming and J lost 5 bases, with 15 bases between them. The CDR3 loop spans 13 amino acids. CDR3 DNA: TGTGCCAGCGGGGCAGGGCGGTGGGAGACCCAGTACTTC. This translates into CASGAGRWETQYF.

This chain links TRBV25-1 with TRBJ1-1; D is uncertain. V lost 3 bases to trimming and J lost 6 bases, with 11 bases between them. Germline CDR1 and CDR2: MGHDK and SYGVNS. This CDR3 comprises 13 residues. DNA of the CDR3: TGTGCCAGCAGTGATATTGACCATCCTGAAGCTTTCTTT. This encodes CASSDIDHPEAFF.

This rearrangement joins TRBV19 to TRBJ1-5; the D gene is possibly TRBD1 (5 bases). V lost 7 bases to trimming and J lost 4 bases, with 20 bases between them. The CDR3 extends over 16 amino acids. Looked up from germline, CDR1 is LNHDA and CDR2 is SQIVND (reference sequence). The CDR3 is CASTYLQGDPNQPQHF. In DNA form, the CDR3 reads TGTGCCAGTACCTACCTCCAGGGTGATCCAAATCAGCCCCAGCATTTT. Filled out from reference TRBV19 and TRBJ1-5, the complete variable domain reads DGGITQSPKYLFRKEGQNVTLSCEQNLNHDAMYWYRQDPGQGLRLIYYSQIVNDFQKGDIAEGYSVSREKKESFPLTVTSAQKNPTAFYLCASTYLQGDPNQPQHFGDGTRLSIL.

Of note for this clone: In the same sample, other DNA sequences code for this CDR3. The rearrangement joins TRBV5-6 to TRBJ2-7; 8 nucleotides line up with TRBD1. Germline loops: CDR1 SGHDT, CDR2 YYEEEE. This CDR3 has 14 residues. V was clipped by 4 bases and J by 3 bases; unmatched bases: 6. CDR3 in DNA: TGTGCCAGCAGCCCCGGGACAGGCAGCTACGAGCAGTACTTC. Translation gives CASSPGTGSYEQYF.

The V gene is TRBV4-1, the J gene TRBJ2-5, with 9 nucleotides matching TRBD2. The CDR3 contains 17 residues. With 0 bases clipped from V and 3 bases from J, the junction kept 8 bases outside the gene matches. Per germline, CDR1 MGHRA and CDR2 YSYEKL. The CDR3: CASSQDWVAGAEETQYF. The CDR3 nucleotides are TGCGCCAGCAGCCAAGATTGGGTAGCGGGAGCTGAAGAGACCCAGTACTTC.

This clone has a single count. This same CDR3 is encoded by further DNA sequences in the sample. The chain couples TRBV30 to TRBJ2-3; 8 bases agree with TRBD2. Trimming took 0 bases from V and 0 from J; bases not matched to a gene: 2. Germline V lookup: CDR1 GTSNPN, CDR2 SVGIG (reference sequence). CDR3 size: 15 residues. The CDR3: CAWSVGGASTDTQYF. The CDR3 DNA reads as TGTGCCTGGAGTGTCGGGGGGGCTAGCACAGATACGCAGTATTTT.

The CDR3 coding sequence is TGCGCCAGCAGCCAACCGACTAGCTACAATGAGCAGTTCTTC. The encoded protein is CASSQPTSYNEQFF. The rearrangement joins TRBV4-1 to TRBJ2-1, with a weak D call TRBD2 (6 bases). V lost 2 bases and J lost 3, with 8 bases in between. The CDR3 is 14 residues long. Germline V gene sequence: CDR1 MGHRA, CDR2 YSYEKL.

This rearrangement joins TRBV15 to TRBJ2-3; the match to TRBD2 covers 8 bases. Germline V gives CDR1 LNHNV, CDR2 YYDKDF (reference sequence). The CDR3 runs 17 residues. V lost 8 bases to trimming and J lost 5 bases; unmatched junction nucleotides: 18. CDR3 loop: CATYDHKLTGGRDTQYF. DNA for the CDR3: TGTGCCACCTACGACCACAAACTGACGGGAGGGAGAGATACGCAGTATTTT. Filled out from reference TRBV15 and TRBJ2-3, the complete variable domain reads DAMVIQNPRYQVTQFGKPVTLSCSQTLNHNVMYWYQQKSSQAPKLLFHYYDKDFNNEADTPDNFQSRRPNTSFCFLDIRSPGLGDTAMYLCATYDHKLTGGRDTQYFGPGTRLTVL.

V gene TRBV27 combines with J gene TRBJ2-6, with D tentatively TRBD1 (5 bases). The CDR3 is made up of 16 amino acids. CDR1 is MNHEY and CDR2 is SMNVEV in the germline V gene (reference sequence). The ends were cut back, 4 bases at V and 0 bases at J, with 10 bases in the middle. CDR3 loop: CASSSTVYSGANVLTF. In DNA form, the CDR3 reads TGTGCCAGCAGTTCGACAGTTTACTCTGGGGCCAACGTCCTGACTTTC.

The sample holds a few counts of this clone. V and J are TRBV9 and TRBJ1-2; D gene uncertain. Germline lookup yields CDR1 SGDLS and CDR2 YYNGEE. This CDR3 contains 15 residues. Between the trimmed V and J ends, which lost 0 bases and 5 bases, there was a span of 14 bases. For the CDR3, the DNA is TGTGCCAGCAGCGTAGACCCTGACGGAGAATATGGCTACACCTTC. Protein product: CASSVDPDGEYGYTF.

The chain links TRBV30 to TRBJ2-4; no definite D call. Germline CDR1 reads GTSNPN; CDR2 reads SVGIG (reference sequence). The CDR3 has 12 amino acids. V was shortened by 6 bases and J by 10 bases, with 16 bases between the two germline ends. CDR3 loop: CACAGPTSIQYF. The CDR3 DNA sequence: TGTGCCTGTGCCGGGCCCACAAGTATTCAGTACTTC.

This clone was found once. The chain uses TRBV4-1 and TRBJ2-1; D uncertain. The CDR3 runs 14 residues. Trimming stripped 4 bases from V and 4 bases from J, with 11 bases between. Germline CDR1 MGHRA, CDR2 YSYEKL. Here the CDR3 reads CASSPQTAYNEQFF. CDR3 DNA sequence: TGCGCCAGCAGCCCTCAGACCGCTTACAATGAGCAGTTCTTC.

The gene calls are TRBV28 and TRBJ2-7; D gene ambiguous. CDR3 length: 13 amino acids. Looked up from germline, CDR1 is MDHEN and CDR2 is SYDVKM. Trimming shortened V by 3 bases and J by 4 bases, and 10 bases separated the two germline ends. CDR3 nucleotides: TGTGCCAGCAGTTTCCCCCCAGAGTACGAGCAGTACTTC. This codes for CASSFPPEYEQYF.

The CDR3 loop reads CASQPDRGLNQPQHF. The DNA for the CDR3 is TGTGCCAGCCAACCTGACAGGGGGTTGAATCAGCCCCAGCATTTT. The V and J genes are TRBV2 and TRBJ1-5; 9 bases align to TRBD1. With V trimmed by 8 bases and J by 4 bases, 9 bases remained unmatched. CDR1 SNHLY and CDR2 FYNNEI come from the germline V gene. CDR3 length: 15 amino acids.

The V and J genes are TRBV6-1 and TRBJ2-5, with D unresolved. V was pared by 4 bases and J by 3 bases, with 9 bases between. Germline V gives CDR1 MNHNS, CDR2 SASEGT. This CDR3 has 13 residues. CDR3 loop: CASSVVPKETQYF. The CDR3 bases are TGTGCCAGCAGTGTAGTCCCCAAAGAGACCCAGTACTTC.

The chain is built from TRBV27 and TRBJ2-7; 9 bases match TRBD2. Trimming cost V 4 bases and J 4 bases; bases outside gene matches: 5. This CDR3 contains 14 residues. Germline loops: CDR1 MNHEY, CDR2 SMNVEV (reference sequence). CDR3 bases: TGTGCCAGCAGTTACATAGCGGGAGATTACGAGCAGTACTTC. As protein: CASSYIAGDYEQYF.

In DNA, the CDR3 is TGTGCCAGCAGCTTTACAGGGGTTGGCTACACCTTC. It is translated as CASSFTGVGYTF. This chain uses TRBV5-6 with TRBJ1-2; 7 bases map to TRBD1. The V segment lost 2 bases and the J segment 7 bases; nucleotides outside the gene matches: 2. Looked up from germline, CDR1 is SGHDT and CDR2 is YYEEEE. The CDR3 sequence is 12 residues long. Looking up the rest from reference TRBV5-6 and TRBJ1-2 gives the full variable domain: DAGVTQSPTHLIKTRGQQVTLRCSPKSGHDTVSWYQQALGQGPQFIFQYYEEEERQRGNFPDRFSGHQFPNYSSELNVNALLLGDSALYLCASSFTGVGYTFGSGTRLTVV.

The V and J genes are TRBV7-2 and TRBJ1-1, with 9 bases that match TRBD1. Losses at the gene ends were 1 base for V and 3 bases for J; bases not matched to a gene: 9. The CDR3 is 17 amino acids. Germline V gives CDR1 SGHTA, CDR2 FQGNSA. CDR3 residues: CASSLDPPTGGHTEAFF. Written as DNA, the CDR3 is TGTGCCAGCAGCTTAGACCCCCCGACAGGGGGTCACACTGAAGCTTTCTTT.

This chain joins TRBV28 and TRBJ2-3; D is possibly TRBD1 (6 bases). The germline V and J ends were trimmed by 6 bases and 5 bases, with 15 bases remaining between them. Germline loops: CDR1 MDHEN, CDR2 SYDVKM. CDR3 length: 14 amino acids. CDR3 residues: CASSHAGAQDTQYF. Written as DNA, the CDR3 is TGTGCCAGCAGCCACGCAGGGGCGCAAGATACGCAGTATTTT.